One and the same sample provided the 27 T cell receptor beta chains below, sequenced in a study of cytomegalovirus exposure and HLA in healthy donors. The PCR made use of 60 Vbeta and 13 Jbeta primers. Profiling relied on immunoSEQ multiplex PCR, and the TCRdb table lists in-frame clones only, not all of them. The table records tens of thousands of clones, about 84% of them present only once. The sample consisted of PBMCs. The receptor set was obtained from a male donor in good health and CMV-seronegative.

This clone was detected a few times. The CDR3 sequence is CASSPGQATNYGYTF. The CDR3 DNA sequence: TGTGCCAGCAGCCCCGGACAGGCGACTAACTATGGCTACACCTTC. The chain couples TRBV7-6 to TRBJ1-2; 7 bases agree with TRBD1. The germline V gene encodes CDR1 SGHVS and CDR2 FNYEAQ. The CDR3 covers 15 residues. The V segment lost 5 bases and the J segment 0 bases; nucleotides outside the gene matches: 6.

The chain carries TRBV5-4 and TRBJ1-2, with TRBD1 matching over 9 bases. Per the germline V gene, CDR1 is SGHNT and CDR2 is YYREEE (reference sequence). Unmatched junction bases numbered 10, after V lost 0 bases and J lost 4 bases. The CDR3 is 17 residues long. CDR3 DNA: TGTGCCAGCAGCTTGGCCGGTTATGGGACAGGGCTCTATGGCTACACCTTC. It yields the protein CASSLAGYGTGLYGYTF.

The J gene is TRBJ2-3, the V gene TRBV23-1, with D possibly matching TRBD2 (5 bases). TRBV23-1 carries the ORF label, with uncertain function. The V gene lost 2 bases and the J gene lost 2 bases, with 11 bases spanning the gap. CDR3 length equals 15 residues. CDR3 amino acids: CASSQRRALTDTQYF. In DNA form, the CDR3 reads TGCGCCAGCAGTCAAAGGCGGGCCCTCACAGATACGCAGTATTTT.

The chain links TRBV2 to TRBJ2-3, with 8 bases lining up with TRBD2. Germline V gene data show CDR1 as SNHLY and CDR2 as FYNNEI. This CDR3 is 14 amino acids long. V was clipped by 3 bases and J by 5 bases; unmatched bases: 4. Written as DNA, the CDR3 is TGTGCCAGCAGTGAGTTGCGGGGGGAAGATACGCAGTATTTT. Its protein is CASSELRGEDTQYF. The full variable domain, in which reference TRBV2 and TRBJ2-3 provide the parts outside the CDR3, is EPEVTQTPSHQVTQMGQEVILRCVPISNHLYFYWYRQILGQKVEFLVSFYNNEISEKSEIFDDQFSVERPDGSNFTLKIRSTKLEDSAMYFCASSELRGEDTQYFGPGTRLTVL.

The rearrangement links TRBV7-9 to TRBJ1-1; D is uncertain. With 0 bases removed from V and 5 bases from J, the gap between germline ends came to 10 bases. Germline-derived CDR1 and CDR2 are SEHNR and FQNEAQ (reference sequence). The CDR3 length is 14 residues. CDR3 amino acids: CASSLAGRWTEAFF. CDR3 nucleotide sequence: TGTGCCAGCAGCTTAGCGGGGAGGTGGACTGAAGCTTTCTTT.

V usage is TRBV28 and J usage is TRBJ2-4; a weak D match, TRBD2 (5 bases). Germline CDR1 is MDHEN and CDR2 is SYDVKM. The CDR3 is made up of 14 amino acids. CDR3 protein: CAIRPGSTKNIQYF. The DNA for the CDR3 is TGTGCAATCAGGCCGGGGTCTACCAAAAACATTCAGTACTTC.

This sequence joins TRBV7-2 and TRBJ2-3; a possible D gene is TRBD1 (5 bases). Germline V gene data show CDR1 as SGHTA and CDR2 as FQGNSA. The CDR3 totals 15 residues. V lost 1 base to trimming and J lost 0 bases, with 8 bases between them. The CDR3 nucleotides read TGTGCCAGCAGCTTAGGGGGCGCTAGCACAGATACGCAGTATTTT. Translated, it gives CASSLGGASTDTQYF. Full variable domain (rest looked up from reference TRBV7-2 and TRBJ2-3): GAGVSQSPSNKVTEKGKDVELRCDPISGHTALYWYRQSLGQGLEFLIYFQGNSAPDKSGLPSDRFSAERTGGSVSTLTIQRTQQEDSAVYLCASSLGGASTDTQYFGPGTRLTVL.

The genes are TRBV5-5 and TRBJ1-3; D remains unclear. Germline V gene data show CDR1 as SGHKS and CDR2 as YYEKEE (reference sequence). Trimming pared 0 bases from V and 2 bases from J, leaving 3 bases between. CDR3 length equals 13 residues. The CDR3 DNA follows: TGTGCCAGCAGCTTGGGTACTGGAAACACCATATATTTT. The encoded protein is CASSLGTGNTIYF.

The rearrangement uses TRBV30 and TRBJ2-4; 11 bases fit TRBD2. The junction had 14 bases not matched to a gene; V was cut back by 4 bases and J by 9 bases. The CDR3 contains 16 residues. CDR1 is GTSNPN, CDR2 SVGIG, per germline (reference sequence). The CDR3 DNA follows: TGTGCCTGGAACCCCACTAGCGGGGGAGTCCGTGGCATTCAGTACTTC. This encodes CAWNPTSGGVRGIQYF.

This chain connects TRBV2 to TRBJ2-6; no definite D call. Trimming took off 8 bases at V and 2 bases at J, with 10 bases between the two ends. CDR3 size: 14 residues. Germline CDR1 is SNHLY and CDR2 is FYNNEI. In DNA form, the CDR3 reads TGTGCCAGCGTCTTCAGAACTGGGGCCAACGTCCTGACTTTC. Translating it yields CASVFRTGANVLTF.

The chain carries TRBV5-1 and TRBJ2-5; tentative D call: TRBD1 (6 bases). Trimming pared 3 bases from V and 1 base from J, leaving 13 bases between. CDR3 length: 15 residues. Germline loops: CDR1 SGHRS, CDR2 YFSETQ. DNA for the CDR3: TGCGCCAGCAGCTATGTAACAGGGCCCCAAGAGACCCAGTACTTC. Protein: CASSYVTGPQETQYF.

The chain has TRBV5-1 and TRBJ1-2; D ambiguous. The CDR3 totals 16 residues. The ends were cut back, 0 bases at V and 8 bases at J, with 20 bases in the middle. CDR1 and CDR2 (germline): SGHRS, YFSETQ. CDR3 nucleotide sequence: TGCGCCAGCAGCTTGGGGAACGGACTCCGCCTCGGGGGCTACACCTTC. This gives the protein CASSLGNGLRLGGYTF.

This clone came up a few times. The chain combines TRBV7-8 with TRBJ1-3; D is possibly TRBD1 (5 bases). The CDR3 contains 16 residues. Trimming shortened V by 1 base and J by 11 bases, and 21 bases separated the two germline ends. Germline CDR1 reads SGHVS; CDR2 reads FQNEAQ. CDR3 coding DNA: TGTGCCAGCAGCTTAGTTGCGACAGCCACTGGGAATCCCATATATTTT. Protein product: CASSLVATATGNPIYF.

The V call is TRBV6-1, the J call TRBJ1-6; 8 positions agree with TRBD1. Germline V gives CDR1 MNHNS, CDR2 SASEGT. There are 20 residues in the CDR3. After removal of 3 bases from V and 0 bases from J, the junction contained 13 bases not matched to a gene. The CDR3, as DNA: TGTGCCAGCAGTGACGGACAGGGTGGGTCTAGTAGCTCCTATAATTCACCCCTCCACTTT. Translating it yields CASSDGQGGSSSSYNSPLHF.

The V gene is TRBV30, the J gene TRBJ1-2; D perhaps matches TRBD1 (5 bases). The ends were cut back, 3 bases at V and 0 bases at J, with 11 bases in the middle. Germline V lookup: CDR1 GTSNPN, CDR2 SVGIG (reference sequence). The CDR3 totals 14 residues. For the CDR3, the DNA is TGTGCCTGGAGACGACAGCTCTCTAACTATGGCTACACCTTC. Translation gives CAWRRQLSNYGYTF.

This clone was seen only a few times. The chain combines TRBV7-2 with TRBJ2-3; TRBD2 agrees at 12 bases. The germline CDR1 and CDR2 sequences are SGHTA and FQGNSA. CDR3 size: 16 residues. Trimming removed 4 bases from V and 5 bases from J; junction bases left unmatched: 7. The CDR3 DNA reads TGTGCCAGCAGCTCCTCTAGCGGGGGGGCCGAAGATACGCAGTATTTT. Its protein is CASSSSSGGAEDTQYF.

CDR3 nucleotides: TGTGCCTGGAGTGCGACAGGGGTTGTTGAAAAACTGTTTTTT. Translated: CAWSATGVVEKLFF. The chain links TRBV30 to TRBJ1-4; 8 nucleotides line up with TRBD1. The CDR3 spans 14 residues. CDR1 and CDR2 (germline): GTSNPN, SVGIG (reference sequence). The trim removed 1 base at V and 7 bases at J, leaving 5 bases unmatched. Filled out from reference TRBV30 and TRBJ1-4, the complete variable domain reads SQTIHQWPATLVQPVGSPLSLECTVEGTSNPNLYWYRQAAGRGLQLLFYSVGIGQISSEVPQNLSASRPQDRQFILSSKKLLLSDSGFYLCAWSATGVVEKLFFGSGTQLSVL.

The chain recombines TRBV9 with TRBJ1-1; 7 bases map to TRBD1. V lost 1 base, J lost 3 bases, and 6 bases stayed unmatched. Germline-derived CDR1 and CDR2 are SGDLS and YYNGEE. The CDR3 runs to 15 residues. The CDR3 is CASSVSGTADTEAFF. The CDR3 bases are TGTGCCAGCAGCGTAAGTGGGACAGCGGACACTGAAGCTTTCTTT.

Of note for this clone: One end of the junction varies from germline; a read error may be responsible. The chain combines TRBV4-1 with TRBJ1-2; TRBD1 matches at 8 bases. This CDR3 spans 13 amino acids. From germline, CDR1 is MGHRA and CDR2 YSYEKL. CDR3 protein: CASSPLGTGSPVF. The CDR3 bases are TGCGCCAGCAGCCCTCTGGGGACAGGATCCCCAGTCTTC.

This chain uses TRBV27 with TRBJ1-5; the D gene is possibly TRBD1 (6 bases). The CDR3 runs 14 residues. V was trimmed by 1 base and J by 7 bases, leaving 11 bases between them. The germline CDR1 and CDR2 sequences are MNHEY and SMNVEV (reference sequence). The CDR3 DNA reads as TGTGCCAGCAGTTTATTGAGGGGGAACCAGCCCCAGCATTTT. It encodes CASSLLRGNQPQHF.

The gene calls are TRBV2 and TRBJ1-6; a possible D gene is TRBD1 (5 bases). In germline, CDR1 is SNHLY, CDR2 FYNNEI. Trimming took off 1 base at V and 7 bases at J, with 11 bases between the two ends. This CDR3 region has 15 residues. The CDR3 loop is CASSEDGARNSPLHF. DNA for the CDR3: TGTGCCAGCAGTGAAGATGGGGCGCGGAATTCACCCCTCCACTTT.

The DNA of the CDR3 is TGTGCCAGTAGTCTCCAGGGAAAGGACTATGGCTACACCTTC. Translation: CASSLQGKDYGYTF. The chain uses TRBV19 and TRBJ1-2; TRBD1 might be the D (5 bases). Germline V gene lookup returns CDR1 LNHDA and CDR2 SQIVND (reference sequence). This CDR3 contains 14 residues. The V gene lost 5 bases and the J gene lost 3 bases, with 13 bases spanning the gap.

This chain links TRBV18 with TRBJ2-1; 9 bases agree with TRBD1. The J segment lost 0 bases and the V segment lost 2 bases, leaving 2 bases of the junction unmatched. The CDR3 covers 16 residues. The germline CDR1 and CDR2 sequences are KGHSH and LQKENI. The CDR3 DNA sequence: TGTGCCAGCTCACCAGGGACAGGGACCTCCTACAATGAGCAGTTCTTC. This gives the protein CASSPGTGTSYNEQFF. The full variable domain, completed using reference TRBV18 and TRBJ2-1, is NAGVMQNPRHLVRRRGQEARLRCSPMKGHSHVYWYRQLPEEGLKFMVYLQKENIIDESGMPKERFSAEFPKEGPSILRIQQVVRGDSAAYFCASSPGTGTSYNEQFFGPGTRLTVL.

The rearrangement joins TRBV7-9 to TRBJ2-7; 8 nucleotides match TRBD2. CDR1 is SEHNR and CDR2 is FQNEAQ in the germline V gene (reference sequence). With 4 bases clipped from V and 2 bases from J, the junction kept 7 bases outside the gene matches. The CDR3 consists of 15 residues. The DNA for the CDR3 is TGTGCCAGCAGCTCCCGGGGGGGGGTCACCTACGAGCAGTACTTC. Protein product: CASSSRGGVTYEQYF. The whole variable domain, remainder taken from reference TRBV7-9 and TRBJ2-7, is DTGVSQNPRHKITKRGQNVTFRCDPISEHNRLYWYRQTLGQGPEFLTYFQNEAQLEKSRLLSDRFSAERPKGSFSTLEIQRTEQGDSAMYLCASSSRGGVTYEQYFGPGTRLTVT.

V usage is TRBV5-6 and J usage is TRBJ2-1; tentative D call: TRBD2 (5 bases). Germline CDR1 SGHDT, CDR2 YYEEEE. This CDR3 region has 16 residues. V was pared by 0 bases and J by 2 bases, with 12 bases between. This CDR3 reads CASSLGGLAPYNEQFF. In DNA form, the CDR3 reads TGTGCCAGCAGCTTGGGAGGCCTAGCACCCTACAATGAGCAGTTCTTC.

The V gene is TRBV5-1, the J gene TRBJ2-7; TRBD1 matches at 8 bases. CDR1 and CDR2 from the germline V gene are SGHRS and YFSETQ. The CDR3 has 15 residues. Trimming took 0 bases from V and 3 from J; bases not matched to a gene: 5. The CDR3 DNA follows: TGCGCCAGCAGCTTGGACAGGGGGAGAGTCTACGAGCAGTACTTC. Translated, it gives CASSLDRGRVYEQYF.

V is TRBV30 and J is TRBJ2-1; 8 bases are shared with TRBD2. The germline V gene encodes CDR1 GTSNPN and CDR2 SVGIG (reference sequence). This CDR3 spans 11 amino acids. V dropped 6 bases and J dropped 8; count of bases not matched to a gene: 3. CDR3 in DNA: TGTGCCTGTGGGCGGGGGGATGAGCAGTTCTTC. Its translation is CACGRGDEQFF.